Following are 27 T cell receptor beta chains from one sample sequenced in a study of OX40 agonist ivuxolimab in advanced cancers. Only in-frame clones appear in the TCRdb table, and some are missing; sequencing was by immunoSEQ multiplex PCR. This table has 65,000 to 95,000 clones, approximately 90% appearing once. Here the sequenced sample was CD4+ or CD8+ T cells sorted from blood, taken in a trial of the OX40 agonist ivuxolimab. The origin of the receptors is an adult with an advanced solid tumor such as melanoma, head and neck, liver or kidney cancer.

The V call is TRBV28, the J call TRBJ1-5; TRBD1 matches 8 bases. The CDR3 is 14 amino acids. Germline CDR1 reads MDHEN; CDR2 reads SYDVKM. V trimming: 6 bases; J trimming: 5 bases; junction bases outside the gene matches: 6. CDR3 region: CASSSTGGDQPQHF. The CDR3 DNA reads as TGTGCCAGCAGCTCAACAGGGGGGGATCAGCCCCAGCATTTT.

The chain joins TRBV6-5 to TRBJ2-5; D may be TRBD2 (5 bases). With 5 bases removed from V and 4 bases from J, the gap between germline ends came to 17 bases. Germline V gene data show CDR1 as MNHEY and CDR2 as SVGAGI. This CDR3 is 15 amino acids long. CDR3 amino acids: CASSHDLGGGETQYF. The CDR3 DNA is TGTGCCAGCAGTCACGACCTGGGTGGAGGAGAGACCCAGTACTTC.

The V call is TRBV9, the J call TRBJ2-1; 12 bases line up with TRBD2. This CDR3 is built from 16 residues. Looked up from germline, CDR1 is SGDLS and CDR2 is YYNGEE. V gave up 6 bases and J gave up 2 bases; unmatched junction bases: 6. CDR3 residues: CASTLGLAGTYNEQFF. CDR3 DNA sequence: TGTGCCAGCACCCTCGGACTAGCGGGAACCTACAATGAGCAGTTCTTC.

This sequence joins TRBV18 and TRBJ2-1; unclear D gene. Germline CDR1 reads KGHSH; CDR2 reads LQKENI. CDR3 length equals 13 residues. V shed 3 bases and J shed 8 bases, with 11 bases lying between them. CDR3 coding DNA: TGTGCCAGCTCACCCCGGGCTATCTATGAGCAGTTCTTC. Protein sequence: CASSPRAIYEQFF.

This sequence joins TRBV29-1 and TRBJ1-1; a possible D gene is TRBD1 (6 bases). The CDR3 extends over 15 amino acids. V dropped 4 bases and J dropped 4 bases, with 19 bases sitting between them. Germline loops: CDR1 SQVTM, CDR2 ANQGSEA. The CDR3 bases are TGCAGCGTTGGAAATACCGACAGGATTCCCACTGAAGCTTTCTTT. It codes for CSVGNTDRIPTEAFF. The whole variable domain, filled in from reference TRBV29-1 and TRBJ1-1, reads SAVISQKPSRDICQRGTSLTIQCQVDSQVTMMFWYRQQPGQSLTLIATANQGSEATYESGFVIDKFPISRPNLTFSTLTVSNMSPEDSSIYLCSVGNTDRIPTEAFFGQGTRLTVV.

This chain links TRBV28 with TRBJ1-2; tentatively, D is TRBD1 (5 bases). The V end was cut by 6 bases, the J end by 2 bases, with 13 bases between. CDR1 MDHEN and CDR2 SYDVKM come from the germline V gene. There are 14 residues in the CDR3. In DNA, the CDR3 is TGTGCCAGCAGACCTCCGACAGACAACTATGGCTACACCTTC. Protein product: CASRPPTDNYGYTF.

V is TRBV7-9 and J is TRBJ1-4; possibly TRBD1 for D (6 bases). The CDR3 sequence is 14 residues long. Between the trimmed V and J ends, which lost 7 bases and 10 bases, there was a span of 19 bases. CDR1 is SEHNR and CDR2 is FQNEAQ in the germline V gene (reference sequence). The CDR3 coding sequence is TGTGCCAGCACCTCGACAGGTGGTTCGTCAAAACTGTTTTTT. Amino acids: CASTSTGGSSKLFF.

This sequence joins TRBV19 and TRBJ2-3; maybe TRBD2 (7 bases). Per germline, CDR1 LNHDA and CDR2 SQIVND (reference sequence). The CDR3 loop spans 14 amino acids. The V end lost 6 bases, the J end lost 5 bases, and 15 bases lay between the germline ends. CDR3 loop: CASSSRGGVDTQYF. CDR3 in DNA: TGTGCCAGTAGCTCTAGGGGGGGAGTAGATACGCAGTATTTT. Using reference TRBV19 and TRBJ2-3 for the parts outside the CDR3, the full variable domain is DGGITQSPKYLFRKEGQNVTLSCEQNLNHDAMYWYRQDPGQGLRLIYYSQIVNDFQKGDIAEGYSVSREKKESFPLTVTSAQKNPTAFYLCASSSRGGVDTQYFGPGTRLTVL.

The rearrangement links TRBV5-1 to TRBJ2-3, with 7 bases fitting TRBD2. The V and J ends lost 5 bases and 4 bases, in that order; junction bases with no gene match: 7. Germline V gene data show CDR1 as SGHRS and CDR2 as YFSETQ. The CDR3 has 14 residues. The chain's CDR3 is CASSSGPRADTQYF. The CDR3 DNA reads as TGCGCCAGCAGTAGCGGGCCTCGAGCAGATACGCAGTATTTT. Full variable domain (missing parts from reference TRBV5-1 and TRBJ2-3): KAGVTQTPRYLIKTRGQQVTLSCSPISGHRSVSWYQQTPGQGLQFLFEYFSETQRNKGNFPGRFSGRQFSNSRSEMNVSTLELGDSALYLCASSSGPRADTQYFGPGTRLTVL.

This chain uses TRBV6-5 with TRBJ2-5, with a possible D match to TRBD1 (6 bases). The ends were cut back, 3 bases at V and 5 bases at J, with 10 bases in the middle. CDR3 length: 13 residues. From germline, CDR1 is MNHEY and CDR2 SVGAGI. CDR3 residues: CASSYTGQETQYF. CDR3 nucleotide sequence: TGTGCCAGCAGTTATACAGGGCAGGAGACCCAGTACTTC.

The genes are TRBV5-1 and TRBJ2-7; 13 bases are a match to TRBD2. With V trimmed by 3 bases and J by 2 bases, 2 bases remained unmatched. CDR1 SGHRS and CDR2 YFSETQ come from the germline V gene. The CDR3 has 15 amino acids. CDR3 sequence reads: CASSSTSGGAYEQYF. CDR3 sequence (DNA): TGCGCCAGCAGCTCTACTAGCGGGGGGGCCTACGAGCAGTACTTC.

This sequence joins TRBV28 and TRBJ1-2; D possibly corresponds to TRBD1 (6 bases). V gave up 5 bases and J gave up 0 bases, with 13 bases separating them. Germline values: CDR1 MDHEN, CDR2 SYDVKM. The CDR3 runs to 15 residues. This CDR3 is CASSPGQLANYGYTF. The CDR3 nucleotides read TGTGCCAGCAGTCCAGGACAGTTAGCTAACTATGGCTACACCTTC.

The chain recombines TRBV18 with TRBJ2-3; maybe TRBD1 (6 bases). V was cut by 7 bases and J by 3 bases, with 11 bases left in between. The CDR3 is 13 amino acids. The germline CDR1 and CDR2 sequences are KGHSH and LQKENI. The CDR3 DNA follows: TGTGCCAGCTTGCCGGGACAAACAGATACGCAGTATTTT. It codes for CASLPGQTDTQYF.

The rearrangement uses TRBV28 and TRBJ2-3; D gene unclear. This CDR3 has 14 amino acids. Germline CDR1 is MDHEN and CDR2 is SYDVKM. Trimming stripped 8 bases from V and 1 base from J, with 13 bases between. For the CDR3, the DNA is TGTGCCAGCTCTGGTGGAAGAGGCACAGATACGCAGTATTTT. Encoded protein: CASSGGRGTDTQYF.

This sequence joins TRBV6-5 and TRBJ2-2; D gene uncertain. Per the germline V gene, CDR1 is MNHEY and CDR2 is SVGAGI. V dropped 10 bases and J dropped 6 bases, with 21 bases sitting between them. The CDR3 runs to 15 residues. This CDR3 is CATKSHLWVSGELFF. Written as DNA, the CDR3 is TGTGCCACCAAGTCCCATCTGTGGGTGTCCGGGGAGCTGTTTTTT.

This chain links TRBV28 with TRBJ2-7; 10 bases map to TRBD1. This CDR3 has 16 amino acids. In germline, CDR1 is MDHEN, CDR2 SYDVKM. V shed 2 bases and J 5 bases; nucleotides not matched to a gene: 9. The CDR3 DNA follows: TGTGCCAGCAGTTTACCCTCCGGGACAGGGGTCGACGAGCAGTACTTC. Translating it yields CASSLPSGTGVDEQYF.

This chain uses TRBV6-1 with TRBJ1-3; 8 bases match TRBD1. The CDR3 length is 14 residues. With 6 bases clipped from V and 4 bases from J, the junction kept 5 bases outside the gene matches. Germline V gene data show CDR1 as MNHNS and CDR2 as SASEGT. This chain's CDR3 is CASSVDRVGNTIYF. The CDR3 coding sequence is TGTGCCAGCAGCGTGGACAGGGTAGGAAACACCATATATTTT.

The chain employs TRBV28 and TRBJ2-5; the D gene is possibly TRBD2 (6 bases). Trimming shortened V by 9 bases and J by 3 bases, and 11 bases separated the two germline ends. CDR1 is MDHEN, CDR2 SYDVKM, per germline. The CDR3 is made up of 12 amino acids. In DNA form, the CDR3 reads TGTGCCAGTTATGGGGGGAAAGAGACCCAGTACTTC. This sequence encodes CASYGGKETQYF.

The gene calls are TRBV14 and TRBJ2-7; 8 positions agree with TRBD2. V dropped 4 bases and J dropped 0; count of bases not matched to a gene: 5. The germline V gene has CDR1 SGHDN and CDR2 FVKESK. The CDR3 totals 15 residues. The chain's CDR3 is CASSLSGGSSYEQYF. The CDR3, as DNA: TGTGCCAGCAGCCTGAGCGGGGGTAGCTCCTACGAGCAGTACTTC. Using reference TRBV14 and TRBJ2-7 for the parts outside the CDR3, the full variable domain is EAGVTQFPSHSVIEKGQTVTLRCDPISGHDNLYWYRRVMGKEIKFLLHFVKESKQDESGMPNNRFLAERTGGTYSTLKVQPAELEDSGVYFCASSLSGGSSYEQYFGPGTRLTVT.

The sample holds one count of this clone. V is TRBV7-9 and J is TRBJ1-4, with 7 bases identical to TRBD1. Germline CDR1 and CDR2: SEHNR and FQNEAQ (reference sequence). The V and J ends lost 1 base and 4 bases, in that order; junction bases with no gene match: 6. The CDR3 is 16 residues long. CDR3 loop: CASSLEGQSINEKLFF. The CDR3 bases are TGTGCCAGCAGCTTAGAGGGACAGAGTATTAATGAAAAACTGTTTTTT.

This chain uses TRBV29-1 with TRBJ1-4; D not certain. Germline-derived CDR1 and CDR2 are SQVTM and ANQGSEA. Trimming removed 1 base at V and 7 bases at J, with 10 bases between. This CDR3 has 13 amino acids. The CDR3 loop reads CSVEGKTFEKLFF. The CDR3 DNA follows: TGCAGCGTTGAAGGGAAGACGTTTGAAAAACTGTTTTTT.

This chain joins TRBV5-1 and TRBJ1-5, with 8 bases identical to TRBD1. The germline V gene has CDR1 SGHRS and CDR2 YFSETQ. This CDR3 has 14 amino acids. The trim removed 1 base at V and 7 bases at J, leaving 4 bases unmatched. In DNA, the CDR3 is TGCGCCAGCAGCTTGTCACAGGGGGGCCAGCCCCAGCATTTT. The encoded protein is CASSLSQGGQPQHF.

This clone showed up just once. The chain has TRBV9 and TRBJ2-3; D is perhaps TRBD2 (7 bases). The CDR3 extends over 17 amino acids. The germline V gene encodes CDR1 SGDLS and CDR2 YYNGEE. The V end lost 0 bases, the J end lost 0 bases, and 14 bases lay between the germline ends. In nucleotides, the CDR3 is TGTGCCAGCAGCGTAGGCGGGGGCACGGATAGCACAGATACGCAGTATTTT. The encoded protein is CASSVGGGTDSTDTQYF.

V gene TRBV28 combines with J gene TRBJ1-5; D perhaps matches TRBD1 (6 bases). CDR1 and CDR2 from the germline V gene are MDHEN and SYDVKM. The CDR3 is 14 amino acids. V dropped 9 bases and J dropped 7 bases, with 19 bases sitting between them. CDR3 DNA: TGTGCCAGTAACTATGGGGGGGGCCAGCAGCCCCAGCATTTT. Translating it yields CASNYGGGQQPQHF.

The J gene is TRBJ2-1, the V gene TRBV6-1; perhaps TRBD2 as D (6 bases). The CDR3 has 14 amino acids. V was clipped by 5 bases and J by 6 bases, with 14 bases between them. Germline V gene data show CDR1 as MNHNS and CDR2 as SASEGT. CDR3 protein: CASSSHLGLNEQFF. CDR3 DNA sequence: TGTGCCAGCAGTTCACACCTGGGACTCAATGAGCAGTTCTTC.

In its sample, this clone was seen a few times. This rearrangement joins TRBV7-8 to TRBJ1-3; D is possibly TRBD1 (5 bases). Germline lookup yields CDR1 SGHVS and CDR2 FQNEAQ. Trimming removed 5 bases from V and 0 bases from J, with 14 bases in between. CDR3 length: 16 amino acids. The CDR3 nucleotides read TGTGCCAGCAGCGCCCGGCAGGGAGGCTCTGGAAACACCATATATTTT. Translated: CASSARQGGSGNTIYF.

As regards this clone: A junction boundary mismatches the germline segment, possibly from a read error. The chain is built from TRBV7-6 and TRBJ2-5; TRBD2 matches at 7 bases. The CDR3 sequence is 13 residues long. Germline-derived CDR1 and CDR2 are SGHVS and FNYEAQ. The CDR3 DNA reads as TGTGCCAGCAGCTTAGTCCCCCAAGCGGGGCCGAACTTC. It translates to CASSLVPQAGPNF.